These T cell receptor beta chains were read from a single sample in a study of cytomegalovirus exposure and HLA in healthy donors. Data came from immunoSEQ multiplex PCR; TCRdb stores just in-frame clones and leaves some out. The data show 150,000 to 200,000 clones, with roughly 79% seen just once and under 2% held by the top ten. Source material: PBMCs. Receptors originate from a man younger than 40 in good health and CMV-seronegative. Both conserved end residues are part of each CDR3. A D gene is named only where the DNA matches it firmly. Clone size is not always given. Where it is, it says once, few, many or a class for expanded clones.

abundance | d_gene | j_gene | len | v_gene | CDR3aa | CDR3nt
. | . | TRBJ2-2 | 14 | TRBV6-5 | CASTRTSNTGELFF | TGTGCCAGCACACGCACTTCGAACACCGGGGAGCTGTTTTTT
few | . | TRBJ1-1 | 13 | TRBV7-9 | CASSLSLSTEAFF | TGTGCCAGCAGCTTATCTCTGAGCACTGAAGCTTTCTTT
. | . | TRBJ1-6 | 15 | TRBV21-1 | CASSKEGGPDSPLHF | TGTGCCAGCAGCAAAGAGGGGGGGCCCGATTCACCCCTCCACTTT
. | TRBD2 | TRBJ2-7 | 18 | TRBV27 | CASTAPGTSGTSSYEQYF | TGTGCCAGCACTGCGCCCGGGACTAGCGGGACGAGCTCCTACGAGCAGTACTTC
. | . | TRBJ2-2 | 15 | TRBV11-2 | CASSPGQSDTGELFF | TGTGCCAGCAGCCCCGGACAGTCAGACACCGGGGAGCTGTTTTTT
few | TRBD1 | TRBJ1-5 | 18 | TRBV25-1 | CASSGRTGGSDSNQPQHF | TGTGCCAGCAGTGGGCGGACAGGGGGCTCAGATAGCAATCAGCCCCAGCATTTT
. | TRBD2 | TRBJ2-1 | 15 | TRBV29-1 | CSVEARTSSYNEQFF | TGCAGCGTTGAAGCCCGGACTAGCTCCTACAATGAGCAGTTCTTC
. | . | TRBJ2-3 | 14 | TRBV29-1 | CSVEGGRGADTQYF | TGCAGCGTTGAAGGGGGCAGGGGAGCAGATACGCAGTATTTT
. | TRBD2 | TRBJ2-7 | 13 | TRBV5-6 | CASTWTRTHEQYF | TGTGCCAGCACCTGGACTAGGACTCACGAGCAGTACTTC
. | TRBD1 | TRBJ2-7 | 15 | TRBV18 | CASSPLGQGTYEQYF | TGTGCCAGCTCACCACTGGGACAGGGCACCTACGAGCAGTACTTC
. | TRBD2 | TRBJ2-2 | 15 | TRBV13 | CASSASGTGGGELFF | TGTGCCAGCAGCGCCTCCGGGACGGGGGGCGGGGAGCTGTTTTTT
once | . | TRBJ1-6 | 15 | TRBV27 | CASSPSTGVSSPLHF | TGTGCCAGCAGTCCCTCGACAGGAGTTAGTTCACCCCTCCACTTT
few | TRBD2 | TRBJ2-1 | 16 | TRBV6-1 | CASSEFSGSDRNEQFF | TGTGCCAGCAGTGAATTTAGCGGGAGTGATCGTAATGAGCAGTTCTTC
. | . | TRBJ1-5 | 16 | TRBV19 | CASSMDPGGGNQPQHF | TGTGCCAGTAGTATGGATCCGGGAGGAGGCAATCAGCCCCAGCATTTT
once | . | TRBJ2-7 | 13 | TRBV28 | CASSGSPSYEQYF | TGTGCCAGCTCGGGGTCCCCCTCCTACGAGCAGTACTTC
. | TRBD2 | TRBJ2-2 | 17 | TRBV7-7 | CASSLRAGGPDTGELFF | TGTGCTAGCAGCCTGAGAGCGGGAGGGCCTGATACCGGGGAGCTGTTTTTT
. | TRBD1 | TRBJ2-5 | 13 | TRBV5-1 | CASSSTGGETQYF | TGCGCCAGCAGCTCGACAGGGGGAGAGACCCAGTACTTC
. | TRBD2 | TRBJ2-3 | 14 | TRBV2 | CASSPGRGADTQYF | TGTGCCAGCAGTCCCGGGAGGGGCGCAGATACGCAGTATTTT
. | . | TRBJ1-5 | 15 | TRBV5-1 | CASSLSGVSNQPQHF | TGCGCCAGCAGCTTGTCCGGGGTAAGCAATCAGCCCCAGCATTTT
few | TRBD1 | TRBJ1-2 | 15 | TRBV9 | CASSVAGGANYGYTF | TGTGCCAGCAGCGTAGCAGGGGGAGCTAACTATGGCTACACCTTC
once | TRBD1 | TRBJ1-5 | 17 | TRBV2 | CASQKERTGAFFQPQHF | TGTGCCAGCCAAAAGGAAAGGACAGGGGCTTTCTTTCAGCCCCAGCATTTT
. | . | TRBJ2-2 | 15 | TRBV19 | CASSKRNMNTGELFF | TGTGCCAGTAGTAAGAGGAATATGAACACCGGGGAGCTGTTTTTT
. | . | TRBJ1-2 | 13 | TRBV5-1 | CASSLGQYYGYTF | TGCGCCAGCAGCTTGGGTCAGTACTATGGCTACACCTTC
. | . | TRBJ1-1 | 13 | TRBV18 | CASSRNRDSEAFF | TGTGCCAGCTCACGAAACCGGGATAGTGAAGCTTTCTTT
. | TRBD1 | TRBJ2-5 | 18 | TRBV7-3 | CASSQAGQGLTREETQYF | TGTGCCAGCAGCCAAGCGGGACAGGGCCTTACTCGGGAAGAGACCCAGTACTTC
. | . | TRBJ2-1 | 14 | TRBV5-4 | CASSTRGSYNEQFF | TGTGCCAGCAGCACCAGGGGTTCCTACAATGAGCAGTTCTTC
. | TRBD2 | TRBJ2-7 | 13 | TRBV14 | CASSGAGEYEQYF | TGTGCCAGCAGCGGGGCGGGAGAGTACGAGCAGTACTTC
. | . | TRBJ2-7 | 11 | TRBV12-1 | CASRERHEQYF | TGTGCCAGCCGCGAGCGGCACGAGCAGTACTTC
. | . | TRBJ2-1 | 15 | TRBV4-1 | CASSQDPGIRNEQFF | TGCGCCAGCAGCCAAGACCCCGGGATACGCAATGAGCAGTTCTTC
. | . | TRBJ2-3 | 14 | TRBV5-5 | CASSLGPGADTQYF | TGTGCCAGCAGTTTGGGGCCAGGGGCAGATACGCAGTATTTT
. | TRBD1 | TRBJ2-1 | 14 | TRBV19 | CATRVDRGHNEQFF | TGTGCCACCAGGGTTGACAGGGGGCACAATGAGCAGTTCTTC
. | . | TRBJ1-1 | 11 | TRBV6-6 | CASSQQGKHFF | TGTGCCAGCAGTCAACAGGGTAAACATTTCTTT
. | TRBD1 | TRBJ1-4 | 17 | TRBV25-1 | CASSDSTGQGKGEKLFF | TGTGCCAGCAGTGATTCTACCGGACAGGGAAAGGGTGAAAAACTGTTTTTT
. | TRBD1 | TRBJ2-5 | 18 | TRBV7-9 | CASSPRTGKPLSRETQYF | TGTGCCAGCAGCCCGAGGACAGGAAAACCCCTCTCCCGGGAGACCCAGTACTTC
. | TRBD2 | TRBJ2-1 | 15 | TRBV13 | CASSVGLAGVNEQFF | TGTGCCAGTAGCGTCGGACTAGCGGGAGTCAATGAGCAGTTCTTC
once | . | TRBJ1-1 | 14 | TRBV5-4 | CASSLQWGGTEAFF | TGTGCCAGCAGCTTGCAGTGGGGGGGCACTGAAGCTTTCTTT
. | . | TRBJ2-7 | 15 | TRBV5-5 | CASSPYHGYQYEQYF | TGTGCCAGCAGCCCCTACCACGGGTATCAGTACGAGCAGTACTTC
. | . | TRBJ1-5 | 14 | TRBV19 | CASTRDQGIQPQHF | TGTGCCAGTACCAGAGACCAGGGTATACAGCCCCAGCATTTT
few | . | TRBJ2-5 | 13 | TRBV5-1 | CASSLGERETQYF | TGCGCCAGCAGCTTGGGCGAGCGCGAGACCCAGTACTTC